This note documents a single TCR beta chain sequence. These data are taken from a study of blood T cell repertoires in COVID-19. For the study at large: The United States, Italy and Spain were the sources of the acute and convalescent COVID-19 samples. Sample material is recorded as cDNA or gDNA derived from T cells, B-cell-depleted T cells, or PBMCs.

In the authors' methods: Amplifying reference gene primers gave estimates of nucleated cell counts. The table came from immunoSEQ multiplex PCR; TCRdb's copy has only in-frame clones and leaves some out. V and J calls and clone size are given by that table; D and trimming were obtained from the DNA. The sample has some 45,000 clones, 75% to 85% seen once; the top ten hold 7% to 10%. The sample was peripheral blood. The sequence was collected from a man of 80 years or more in a cohort sampled during active COVID-19.

CDR3 nucleotide sequence: TGTGCCAGCAGCTTTGGACAGGGGTGGGAGCAGTACTTC. Encoded protein: CASSFGQGWEQYF. The chain employs TRBV7-9 and TRBJ2-7; 9 nucleotides align to TRBD1. The CDR3 loop spans 13 amino acids. V lost 3 bases to trimming and J lost 7 bases; unmatched junction nucleotides: 4. The germline CDR1 and CDR2 sequences are SEHNR and FQNEAQ (reference sequence). Combining the CDR3 with reference TRBV7-9 and TRBJ2-7 gives the whole variable domain DTGVSQNPRHKITKRGQNVTFRCDPISEHNRLYWYRQTLGQGPEFLTYFQNEAQLEKSRLLSDRFSAERPKGSFSTLEIQRTEQGDSAMYLCASSFGQGWEQYFGPGTRLTVT.